This TCR beta chain was sequenced in a study of PD-1 blockade in classical Hodgkin lymphoma. The CDR3 extends over 18 amino acids. With 0 bases clipped from V and 2 bases from J, the junction kept 10 bases outside the gene matches. In germline, CDR1 is LNHDA, CDR2 SQIVND (reference sequence). This clone was detected once. Every one of the patients relapsed after autologous stem cell transplantation (brentuximab vedotin exposure was variable). Using immunoSEQ multiplex PCR, the repertoire was profiled, and TCRdb retains in-frame clones only, with some absent. The sample holds just over 60,000 clones, roughly 88% seen once.

The chain uses TRBV19 and TRBJ2-3, with 8 bases identical to TRBD2. The sample was peripheral blood mononuclear cells (PBMCs), taken at baseline. The TCR originated in a human donor with classical Hodgkin lymphoma. This CDR3 reads CASSIELRTSRDTDTQYF. CDR3 DNA sequence: TGTGCCAGTAGTATAGAGCTTAGGACTAGCCGTGACACAGATACGCAGTATTTT.